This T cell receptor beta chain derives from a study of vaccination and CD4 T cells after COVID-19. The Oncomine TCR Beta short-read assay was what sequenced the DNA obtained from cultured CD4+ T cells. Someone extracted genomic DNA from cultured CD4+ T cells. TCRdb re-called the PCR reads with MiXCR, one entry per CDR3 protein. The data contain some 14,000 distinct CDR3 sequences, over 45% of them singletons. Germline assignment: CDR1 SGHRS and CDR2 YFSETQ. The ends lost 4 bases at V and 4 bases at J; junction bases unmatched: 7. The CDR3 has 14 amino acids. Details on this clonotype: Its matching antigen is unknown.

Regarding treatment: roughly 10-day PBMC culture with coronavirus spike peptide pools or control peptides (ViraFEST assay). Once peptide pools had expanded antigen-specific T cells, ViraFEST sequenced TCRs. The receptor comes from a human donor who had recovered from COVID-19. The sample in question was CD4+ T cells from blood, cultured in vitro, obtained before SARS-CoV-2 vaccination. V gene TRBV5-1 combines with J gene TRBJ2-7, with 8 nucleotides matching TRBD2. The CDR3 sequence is CASSRGLASYEQYF. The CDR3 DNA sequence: TGCGCCAGCAGCCGTGGACTAGCTTCTTACGAGCAGTACTTC.